The rows below give T cell receptor beta chains drawn from one sample of a study of blood T cell repertoires in COVID-19. TCRdb keeps only in-frame clones here, not all; method: immunoSEQ multiplex PCR. The profile shows 120,000 to 150,000 clones, roughly nine tenths of them singletons. Material: peripheral blood. Receptors were obtained from a human donor in a cohort sampled during active COVID-19. The CDR3 runs from the conserved cysteine through the conserved F or W. Fields, in order: V gene, clone size, J gene, D gene, CDR3 DNA, CDR3 protein. D genes are given only for firm matches. Size values are once, few and many counts, or a class for expanded clones, and some rows have none.

v_gene: TRBV5-5; abundance: -; j_gene: TRBJ1-1; d_gene: -; CDR3nt: TGTGCCAGCAGCGTACAGGGTTTTCACACTGAAGCTTTCTTT; CDR3aa: CASSVQGFHTEAFF
v_gene: TRBV6-5; abundance: -; j_gene: TRBJ2-7; d_gene: TRBD2; CDR3nt: TGTGCCAGCAGTTACTCTAGCGGGGGTATCTACGAGCAGTACTTC; CDR3aa: CASSYSSGGIYEQYF
v_gene: TRBV11-2; abundance: -; j_gene: TRBJ1-1; d_gene: -; CDR3nt: TGTGCCAGCAGCTTAGAAAGGGGAGGGGGGCTCACTGAAGCTTTCTTT; CDR3aa: CASSLERGGGLTEAFF
v_gene: TRBV7-2; abundance: -; j_gene: TRBJ2-6; d_gene: -; CDR3nt: TGTGCCAGCAGCTTAGGGGCTTTCTCTGGGGCCAACGTCCTGACTTTC; CDR3aa: CASSLGAFSGANVLTF
v_gene: TRBV7-2; abundance: once; j_gene: TRBJ2-1; d_gene: TRBD2; CDR3nt: TGTGCCAGCCGGGGTATCTTGAGCGGGGGACCGGTGCAGTTCTTC; CDR3aa: CASRGILSGGPVQFF
v_gene: TRBV28; abundance: -; j_gene: TRBJ1-5; d_gene: -; CDR3nt: TGTGCCAGCAGTTTGGGGCAGATCAATCAGCCCCAGCATTTT; CDR3aa: CASSLGQINQPQHF
v_gene: TRBV18; abundance: -; j_gene: TRBJ2-2; d_gene: TRBD2; CDR3nt: TGTGCCAGCTCGCACTCTCTAGCGGGGCTAACCGGGGAGCTGTTTTTT; CDR3aa: CASSHSLAGLTGELFF
v_gene: TRBV7-9; abundance: -; j_gene: TRBJ1-2; d_gene: -; CDR3nt: TGTGCCAGCAGCCGAGAAGTCCCCGGCTACACCTTC; CDR3aa: CASSREVPGYTF
v_gene: TRBV4-3; abundance: once; j_gene: TRBJ1-1; d_gene: -; CDR3nt: TGCGCCAGCAGCCAGGCCACGCAGGGAAATGAAGCTTTCTTT; CDR3aa: CASSQATQGNEAFF
v_gene: TRBV11-2; abundance: -; j_gene: TRBJ1-6; d_gene: TRBD1; CDR3nt: TGTGCCAGCAGCCCCGGGACAGGGTCTTACGGTTCACCCCTCCACTTT; CDR3aa: CASSPGTGSYGSPLHF
v_gene: TRBV5-1; abundance: -; j_gene: TRBJ2-7; d_gene: -; CDR3nt: TGCGCCAGCAGCTTGGGCAGGGCCTACGAGCAGTACTTC; CDR3aa: CASSLGRAYEQYF
v_gene: TRBV13; abundance: -; j_gene: TRBJ2-7; d_gene: TRBD1; CDR3nt: TGTGCCAGCAGCAAAACCGGGACAGGGTGGTACGAGCAGTACTTC; CDR3aa: CASSKTGTGWYEQYF
v_gene: TRBV11-2; abundance: -; j_gene: TRBJ1-6; d_gene: TRBD1; CDR3nt: TGTGCCAGCAGCTTAGACGGACAGGGGGGTAATTCACCCCTCCACTTT; CDR3aa: CASSLDGQGGNSPLHF
v_gene: TRBV9; abundance: -; j_gene: TRBJ1-1; d_gene: -; CDR3nt: TGTGCCAGCAGCGTCGGAGAGGGGAACACTGAAGCTTTCTTT; CDR3aa: CASSVGEGNTEAFF
v_gene: TRBV5-4; abundance: -; j_gene: TRBJ1-2; d_gene: -; CDR3nt: TGTGCCAGCAGCTGGGGTGCGGGGGGCGAAGTCTATGGCTACACCTTC; CDR3aa: CASSWGAGGEVYGYTF
v_gene: TRBV4-2; abundance: -; j_gene: TRBJ2-1; d_gene: TRBD2; CDR3nt: TGTGCCAGCAGCCAAACCCCGGCGGGGGGATACAATGAGCAGTTCTTC; CDR3aa: CASSQTPAGGYNEQFF
v_gene: TRBV4-2; abundance: -; j_gene: TRBJ2-3; d_gene: TRBD2; CDR3nt: TGTGCCAGCAGCCAAAGGGGTAGCGGGGCAGACAGGTGGTATTTT; CDR3aa: CASSQRGSGADRWYF
v_gene: TRBV2; abundance: -; j_gene: TRBJ2-7; d_gene: -; CDR3nt: TGTGCCAGCAGTGGGAGTCCAACCTACGAGCAGTACTTC; CDR3aa: CASSGSPTYEQYF
v_gene: TRBV20-1; abundance: -; j_gene: TRBJ1-3; d_gene: -; CDR3nt: TGCAGTGCTAGTCCGGCAGGGCAAGGAAACACCATATATTTT; CDR3aa: CSASPAGQGNTIYF
v_gene: TRBV2; abundance: few; j_gene: TRBJ1-3; d_gene: -; CDR3nt: TGTGCCAGCACCGTCTCTGGAAACACCATATATTTT; CDR3aa: CASTVSGNTIYF
v_gene: TRBV30; abundance: -; j_gene: TRBJ2-7; d_gene: TRBD1; CDR3nt: TGTGCCTGGAGATCCGGGACAGGGTGGCACGAGCAGTACTTC; CDR3aa: CAWRSGTGWHEQYF
v_gene: TRBV27; abundance: -; j_gene: TRBJ1-5; d_gene: TRBD1; CDR3nt: TGTGCCAGCCGTAGGGGGACAGTCAATCAGCCCCAGCATTTT; CDR3aa: CASRRGTVNQPQHF
v_gene: TRBV18; abundance: once; j_gene: TRBJ2-2; d_gene: TRBD2; CDR3nt: TGTGCCAGCTCACTGACCGGGGGGGCCGACGGGGAGCTGTTTTTT; CDR3aa: CASSLTGGADGELFF
v_gene: TRBV6-2/TRBV6-3; abundance: -; j_gene: TRBJ2-6; d_gene: -; CDR3nt: TGTGCCAGCAGTTACTCCGTGGAGCCCTCTGGGGCCAACGTCCTGACTTTC; CDR3aa: CASSYSVEPSGANVLTF
v_gene: TRBV7-2; abundance: -; j_gene: TRBJ1-6; d_gene: TRBD1; CDR3nt: TGTGCCAGCAGCTTATTGGCCGGGACAGTCTCCTATAATTCACCCCTCCACTTT; CDR3aa: CASSLLAGTVSYNSPLHF